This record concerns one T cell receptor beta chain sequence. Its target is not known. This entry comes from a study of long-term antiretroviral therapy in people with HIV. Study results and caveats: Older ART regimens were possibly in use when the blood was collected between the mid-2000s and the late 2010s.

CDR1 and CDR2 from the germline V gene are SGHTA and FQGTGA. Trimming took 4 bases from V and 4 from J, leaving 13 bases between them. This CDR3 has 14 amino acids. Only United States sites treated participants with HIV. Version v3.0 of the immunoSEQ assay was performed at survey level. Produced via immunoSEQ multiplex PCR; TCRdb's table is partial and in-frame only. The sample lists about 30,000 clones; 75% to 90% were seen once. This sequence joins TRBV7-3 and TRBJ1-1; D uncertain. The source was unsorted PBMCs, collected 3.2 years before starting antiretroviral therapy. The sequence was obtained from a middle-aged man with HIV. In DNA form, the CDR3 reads TGTGCCAGCAGCTCGAAGGGTGGTGTCACTGAAGCTTTCTTT. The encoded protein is CASSSKGGVTEAFF.